These 18 T cell receptor beta chains were sequenced from one sample in a study of blood T cells in healthy people across ages. The use of a sample-barcoded 5' primer and a J-beta primer mix characterized a second PCR of about 6 to 12 cycles. TCRdb reanalysed the 5' RACE reads using MiXCR and keeps one entry per CDR3 protein. Seen here are about 380,000 distinct CDR3 sequences, roughly half observed once, and the top ten hold around 50%. The sequencing input was blood. These receptors were collected from a man aged 55 to 69 in good health.

This clonotype was recorded at least ten times. This chain links TRBV2 with TRBJ2-5, with 12 bases matching TRBD1. CDR1 is SNHLY and CDR2 is FYNNEI in the germline V gene. Trimming at V came to 4 bases and at J to 4 bases, leaving 1 base not matched to a gene. CDR3 length: 14 amino acids. CDR3 nucleotides: TGTGCCAGCAGTGGGGACAGGGGGCGAGAGACCCAGTACTTC. Amino acid sequence: CASSGDRGRETQYF.

This clonotype was picked up a small number of times. The CDR3 protein is CSARKAGNTDTQYF. CDR3 nucleotides: TGCAGTGCTAGGAAAGCGGGCAACACAGATACGCAGTATTTT. This rearrangement joins TRBV20-1 to TRBJ2-3; TRBD2 might be the D (6 bases). Germline lookup yields CDR1 DFQATT and CDR2 SNEGSKA (reference sequence). CDR3 length equals 14 residues. Trimming removed 3 bases from V and 2 bases from J, with 12 bases in between.

This clonotype appeared many times. The V and J genes are TRBV20-1 and TRBJ2-2, with 7 bases aligning to TRBD2. The CDR3 has 14 amino acids. Germline-derived CDR1 and CDR2 are DFQATT and SNEGSKA (reference sequence). V was pared by 2 bases and J by 2 bases, with 2 bases of the junction left unmatched. The CDR3 loop is CSARWGGNTGELFF. In DNA, the CDR3 is TGCAGTGCTAGATGGGGGGGAAACACCGGGGAGCTGTTTTTT.

The chain uses TRBV20-1 and TRBJ1-2; 7 bases map to TRBD1. The CDR3 is 12 residues long. Germline V gene data show CDR1 as DFQATT and CDR2 as SNEGSKA (reference sequence). V lost 6 bases and J lost 8; bases outside the gene matches: 9. CDR3 region: CSAHDRARGYTF. The CDR3 DNA reads as TGCAGTGCCCACGACAGGGCTCGAGGCTACACCTTC.

The chain carries TRBV24-1 and TRBJ2-3; the D gene is possibly TRBD1 (6 bases). CDR3 length: 15 residues. Germline CDR1 and CDR2: KGHDR and SFDVKD. V lost 1 base and J 4 bases, leaving 11 bases between the germline ends. For the CDR3, the DNA is TGTGCCACCAGTGATTTCCCCACAGGGCCAGATACGCAGTATTTT. Its protein is CATSDFPTGPDTQYF.

The chain uses TRBV29-1 and TRBJ2-1; 8 bases map to TRBD1. TRBJ2-7 explains the end of the DNA better; the J call may be wrong. The CDR3 extends over 14 amino acids. Germline V gives CDR1 SQVTM, CDR2 ANQGSEA. The CDR3 reads CSVNRDRSHNEQYF. The DNA of the CDR3 is TGCAGCGTTAACCGGGACAGGTCCCACAATGAGCAGTACTTC.

The chain carries TRBV7-2 and TRBJ2-7; 7 bases match TRBD2. This CDR3 contains 15 residues. The J segment lost 5 bases and the V segment lost 4 bases, leaving 11 bases of the junction unmatched. CDR1 SGHTA and CDR2 FQGNSA come from the germline V gene. The CDR3 spells CASSSTWGGPHEQYF. CDR3 bases: TGTGCCAGCAGCTCCACATGGGGAGGGCCACACGAGCAGTACTTC.

This clonotype was observed a handful of times. The J gene is TRBJ2-4, the V gene TRBV5-1; 7 nucleotides agree with TRBD1. This CDR3 is built from 13 residues. Trimming removed 0 bases from V and 8 bases from J; junction bases left unmatched: 2. The V gene's germline CDR1 is SGHRS and CDR2 YFSETQ. The CDR3 sequence: CASSLEGADIQYF. The CDR3 bases are TGCGCCAGCAGCTTGGAGGGGGCTGACATTCAGTACTTC.

The rearrangement uses TRBV29-1 and TRBJ2-2; D might be TRBD2 (6 bases). Trimming shortened V by 7 bases and J by 8 bases, and 17 bases separated the two germline ends. The V gene's germline CDR1 is SQVTM and CDR2 ANQGSEA. This CDR3 spans 13 amino acids. The CDR3 region is CSARDSAGGELFF. The CDR3 DNA reads TGCAGCGCTCGGGACTCGGCGGGAGGGGAGCTGTTTTTT.

The chain combines TRBV7-9 with TRBJ2-3; TRBD2 agrees at 7 bases. CDR3 length: 14 amino acids. V dropped 5 bases and J dropped 7; count of bases not matched to a gene: 9. Germline CDR1 is SEHNR and CDR2 is FQNEAQ (reference sequence). The CDR3 sequence is CASSIRGRVNTQYF. CDR3 sequence (DNA): TGTGCCAGCAGCATTCGCGGGAGAGTGAATACGCAGTATTTT.

The chain joins TRBV20-1 to TRBJ2-3; the match to TRBD2 covers 8 bases. CDR3 size: 14 residues. The germline gives CDR1 DFQATT, CDR2 SNEGSKA (reference sequence). After removal of 7 bases from V and 0 bases from J, the junction contained 6 bases not matched to a gene. CDR3 sequence reads: CSVISGTSTDTQYF. The CDR3 coding sequence is TGCAGTGTAATTAGCGGGACTAGCACAGATACGCAGTATTTT.

The CDR3 bases are TGTGCCAGCAGTTTAGGAGGACAGGGGAGAGAGACCCAGTACTTC. It specifies CASSLGGQGRETQYF. The chain has TRBV12-3 or TRBV12-4 and TRBJ2-7, with 9 bases fitting TRBD1. The J call is doubtful: the DNA matches TRBJ2-5 better. The CDR3 is made up of 15 amino acids.

The rearrangement links TRBV15 to TRBJ1-1, with TRBD1 identical over 7 bases. Germline CDR1 and CDR2: LNHNV and YYDKDF (reference sequence). V was pared by 5 bases and J by 5 bases, with 8 bases of the junction left unmatched. The CDR3 sequence is 14 residues long. The chain's CDR3 is CATSSTGSRTEAFF. The CDR3 DNA follows: TGTGCCACCAGCTCGACAGGGAGTCGGACTGAAGCTTTCTTT. The variable domain in full, with the rest retrieved from reference TRBV15 and TRBJ1-1, is DAMVIQNPRYQVTQFGKPVTLSCSQTLNHNVMYWYQQKSSQAPKLLFHYYDKDFNNEADTPDNFQSRRPNTSFCFLDIRSPGLGDTAMYLCATSSTGSRTEAFFGQGTRLTVV.

Remarks on this clonotype: One end of the junction fails to match germline, which may point to a read error. CDR3 sequence reads: CASRWAKQGVSYVQYF. The CDR3 DNA reads as TGTGCCAGCAGATGGGCGAAACAGGGGGTTTCCTACGTGCAGTACTTC. This chain joins TRBV7-9 and TRBJ2-7, with 8 bases aligning to TRBD1. This CDR3 is built from 16 residues. Germline V lookup: CDR1 SEHNR, CDR2 FQNEAQ (reference sequence).

This clonotype was observed once. The chain carries TRBV20-1 and TRBJ2-1, with TRBD2 identical over 10 bases. The germline V gene has CDR1 DFQATT and CDR2 SNEGSKA (reference sequence). The CDR3 loop spans 15 amino acids. Trimming removed 3 bases from V and 10 bases from J; junction bases left unmatched: 12. In nucleotides, the CDR3 is TGCAGTGCTAGCAGAACTAGCGGGAACTCAGACGAGCAGTTCTTC. It specifies CSASRTSGNSDEQFF.

A few counts support this clonotype. V is TRBV27 and J is TRBJ2-1; 9 bases align to TRBD1. Trimming removed 4 bases from V and 5 bases from J; junction bases left unmatched: 6. In germline, CDR1 is MNHEY, CDR2 SMNVEV (reference sequence). The CDR3 totals 15 residues. The CDR3 is CASSSGQGRNNEQFF. DNA of the CDR3: TGTGCCAGCAGTTCCGGACAGGGGCGTAACAATGAGCAGTTCTTC.

The chain is built from TRBV4-2 and TRBJ2-1; D not certain. The V end lost 0 bases, the J end lost 6 bases, and 18 bases lay between the germline ends. The germline V gene encodes CDR1 LGHNA and CDR2 YNFKEQ. The CDR3 sequence is 17 residues long. Written as DNA, the CDR3 is TGTGCCAGCAGCCAAGATAACCGCCGATTACCCCTCAATGAGCAGTTCTTC. Amino acids: CASSQDNRRLPLNEQFF.

The chain combines TRBV10-3 with TRBJ2-7; 9 nucleotides align to TRBD2. The CDR3 covers 14 residues. The V gene's germline CDR1 is ENHRY and CDR2 SYGVKD. Germline trimming cut 7 bases from V and 4 bases from J; bases unmatched to any gene: 8. The CDR3, as DNA: TGTGCCATCAACCCCGGGACTAGCTCGTACGAGCAGTACTTC. This gives the protein CAINPGTSSYEQYF.